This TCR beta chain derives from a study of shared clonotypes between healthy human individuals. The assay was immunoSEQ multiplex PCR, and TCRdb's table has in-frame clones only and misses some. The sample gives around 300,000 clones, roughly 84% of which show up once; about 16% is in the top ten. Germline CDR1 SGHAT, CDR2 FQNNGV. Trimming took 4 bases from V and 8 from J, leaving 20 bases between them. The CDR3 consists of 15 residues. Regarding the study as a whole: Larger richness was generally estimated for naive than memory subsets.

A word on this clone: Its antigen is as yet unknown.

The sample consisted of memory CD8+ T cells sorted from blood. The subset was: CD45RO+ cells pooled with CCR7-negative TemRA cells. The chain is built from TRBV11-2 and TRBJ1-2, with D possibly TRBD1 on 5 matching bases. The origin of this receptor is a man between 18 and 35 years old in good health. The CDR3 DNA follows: TGTGCCAGCAGCTCACATCAGGGACCCGAGTTCGGCTACACCTTC. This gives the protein CASSSHQGPEFGYTF. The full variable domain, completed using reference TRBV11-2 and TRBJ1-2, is EAGVAQSPRYKIIEKRQSVAFWCNPISGHATLYWYQQILGQGPKLLIQFQNNGVVDDSQLPKDRFSAERLKGVDSTLKIQPAKLEDSAVYLCASSSHQGPEFGYTFGSGTRLTVV.